The 31 T cell receptor beta chains given below trace back to one sample, sequenced in a study of PD-1 blockade in classical Hodgkin lymphoma. TCRdb keeps only in-frame clones here, not all; method: immunoSEQ multiplex PCR. The table shows roughly 60,000 clones, with more than 75% occurring only once. Every patient was affected by relapse after autologous stem cell transplantation, while exposure to brentuximab vedotin was not uniform. The material was peripheral blood mononuclear cells (PBMCs), obtained before the second cycle of nivolumab. Every receptor here comes from a human donor with classical Hodgkin lymphoma.

V is TRBV4-1 and J is TRBJ2-7; 7 bases agree with TRBD1. Germline-derived CDR1 and CDR2 are MGHRA and YSYEKL. This CDR3 has 15 residues. Trimming cost V 1 base and J 3 bases; bases outside gene matches: 6. The CDR3 spells CASSQVGTDDYEQYF. The CDR3 DNA follows: TGCGCCAGCAGCCAAGTAGGGACAGACGACTACGAGCAGTACTTC.

The CDR3 DNA is TGTGCCAGCAACGGGGTTCTAGTGCTCACAGATACGCAGTATTTT. This gives the protein CASNGVLVLTDTQYF. The gene calls are TRBV2 and TRBJ2-3, with D maybe TRBD2 (5 bases). The CDR3 totals 15 residues. CDR1 SNHLY and CDR2 FYNNEI come from the germline V gene. Trimming removed 7 bases at V and 2 bases at J, with 16 bases between. Variable domain in full (rest from reference TRBV2 and TRBJ2-3): EPEVTQTPSHQVTQMGQEVILRCVPISNHLYFYWYRQILGQKVEFLVSFYNNEISEKSEIFDDQFSVERPDGSNFTLKIRSTKLEDSAMYFCASNGVLVLTDTQYFGPGTRLTVL.

The V gene is TRBV4-1, the J gene TRBJ2-2; D remains ambiguous. The CDR3 is 15 amino acids. Germline V gives CDR1 MGHRA, CDR2 YSYEKL. Deletions cut 0 bases from V and 6 bases from J, with 11 bases between. CDR3 nucleotide sequence: TGCGCCAGCAGCCAAGATATAATGGGTCCCGGGGAGCTGTTTTTT. It translates to CASSQDIMGPGELFF.

The V call is TRBV2, the J call TRBJ1-4, with 7 bases fitting TRBD1. J gave up 6 bases and V 7 bases, and 8 bases lay outside the gene matches. Germline assignment: CDR1 SNHLY and CDR2 FYNNEI. This CDR3 contains 14 residues. The CDR3 loop reads CASTRQGSHEKLFF. As DNA, the CDR3 is TGTGCCAGCACCCGACAGGGCTCGCATGAAAAACTGTTTTTT.

V usage is TRBV19 and J usage is TRBJ1-1; D unresolved. CDR3 size: 10 residues. Trimming removed 7 bases from V and 11 bases from J, with 11 bases in between. Per the germline V gene, CDR1 is LNHDA and CDR2 is SQIVND (reference sequence). CDR3 loop: CASIPAGAFF. CDR3 nucleotides: TGTGCCAGTATCCCAGCTGGGGCTTTCTTT. Using reference TRBV19 and TRBJ1-1 for the parts outside the CDR3, the full variable domain is DGGITQSPKYLFRKEGQNVTLSCEQNLNHDAMYWYRQDPGQGLRLIYYSQIVNDFQKGDIAEGYSVSREKKESFPLTVTSAQKNPTAFYLCASIPAGAFFGQGTRLTVV.

This clone showed up just a few times. This sequence joins TRBV5-1 and TRBJ1-1; tentatively, D is TRBD1 (5 bases). This CDR3 spans 14 amino acids. Germline CDR1 is SGHRS and CDR2 is YFSETQ. With 6 bases removed from V and 3 bases from J, the gap between germline ends came to 15 bases. CDR3 residues: CASNPHGRDTEAFF. The DNA of the CDR3 is TGCGCCAGCAATCCTCATGGCAGGGACACTGAAGCTTTCTTT.

This chain connects TRBV5-4 to TRBJ2-1; D remains unclear. The CDR3 loop spans 11 amino acids. The ends were cut back, 6 bases at V and 10 bases at J, with 11 bases in the middle. Germline V gene data show CDR1 as SGHNT and CDR2 as YYREEE (reference sequence). The CDR3 nucleotides read TGTGCCAGCACCACCGAAACAGAGCAGTTCTTC. It translates to CASTTETEQFF.

The chain joins TRBV5-1 to TRBJ2-1; D gene uncertain. Trimming removed 1 base at V and 6 bases at J, with 17 bases between. The CDR3 length is 16 residues. Germline assignment: CDR1 SGHRS and CDR2 YFSETQ. CDR3 sequence (DNA): TGCGCCAGCAGCTTGCGACTCGATTTATTGGGCAATGAGCAGTTCTTC. Translated, it gives CASSLRLDLLGNEQFF.

This chain links TRBV14 with TRBJ2-3, with 7 bases lining up with TRBD1. With 4 bases clipped from V and 3 bases from J, the junction kept 7 bases outside the gene matches. CDR3 length: 15 amino acids. Per the germline V gene, CDR1 is SGHDN and CDR2 is FVKESK. The CDR3 reads CASSLQGKGTDTQYF. The DNA of the CDR3 is TGTGCCAGCAGCCTACAGGGGAAGGGGACAGATACGCAGTATTTT.

The rearrangement links TRBV4-2 to TRBJ2-2; 9 bases fit TRBD2. Trimming removed 4 bases from V and 1 base from J; junction bases left unmatched: 1. Germline loops: CDR1 LGHNA, CDR2 YNFKEQ. The CDR3 consists of 15 residues. The CDR3 spells CASSLLAGNTGELFF. In DNA form, the CDR3 reads TGTGCCAGCAGCCTACTAGCGGGGAACACCGGGGAGCTGTTTTTT.

This chain joins TRBV2 and TRBJ1-1, with D possibly being TRBD1 (6 bases). The V end was cut by 6 bases, the J end by 3 bases, with 14 bases between. This CDR3 contains 14 residues. Germline values: CDR1 SNHLY, CDR2 FYNNEI. The CDR3 DNA reads as TGTGCCAGCAGGTACCTGACAGGTGACACTGAAGCTTTCTTT. It codes for CASRYLTGDTEAFF.

This clone appeared a few times. The chain employs TRBV28 and TRBJ1-4, with TRBD1 identical over 9 bases. J gave up 5 bases and V 3 bases, and 4 bases lay outside the gene matches. Germline lookup yields CDR1 MDHEN and CDR2 SYDVKM. The CDR3 spans 15 residues. CDR3 coding DNA: TGTGCCAGCAGTTTTCTTGACAGGGGGAATGAAAAACTGTTTTTT. This sequence encodes CASSFLDRGNEKLFF.

The chain uses TRBV5-1 and TRBJ1-5; D gene ambiguous. The V and J ends lost 0 bases and 0 bases respectively, with 7 bases between them. The CDR3 extends over 15 amino acids. The germline V gene encodes CDR1 SGHRS and CDR2 YFSETQ. In nucleotides, the CDR3 is TGCGCCAGCAGCTTGGATGGAATTAGCAATCAGCCCCAGCATTTT. Translated, it gives CASSLDGISNQPQHF.

The gene calls are TRBV19 and TRBJ2-1; maybe TRBD1 (6 bases). Germline V gives CDR1 LNHDA, CDR2 SQIVND (reference sequence). The CDR3 totals 11 residues. The V end lost 8 bases, the J end lost 5 bases, and 7 bases lay between the germline ends. This chain's CDR3 is CASAGDNEQFF. The CDR3 DNA is TGTGCCAGTGCAGGGGACAATGAGCAGTTCTTC.

The V call is TRBV6-5, the J call TRBJ2-2; 8 bases are shared with TRBD2. The CDR3 totals 15 residues. Germline-derived CDR1 and CDR2 are MNHEY and SVGAGI. Losses at the gene ends were 6 bases for V and 5 bases for J; bases not matched to a gene: 8. CDR3 loop: CASRPGRAGTGELFF. The CDR3 nucleotides are TGTGCCAGCAGGCCCGGGAGGGCGGGAACCGGGGAGCTGTTTTTT.

The rearrangement uses TRBV6-5 and TRBJ2-7; 8 positions agree with TRBD1. J was trimmed by 6 bases and V by 8 bases; bases with no gene match: 15. This CDR3 comprises 15 residues. In germline, CDR1 is MNHEY, CDR2 SVGAGI. The CDR3 loop reads CASQKGGQGSFEQYF. The CDR3 DNA follows: TGTGCCAGCCAAAAGGGAGGACAGGGAAGCTTCGAGCAGTACTTC.

This clone came up a few times. The chain uses TRBV5-1 and TRBJ1-2; unclear D gene. This CDR3 region has 13 residues. Germline values: CDR1 SGHRS, CDR2 YFSETQ. Trimming left V 5 bases short and J 11 bases short, with 19 bases between. CDR3 sequence: CASRNSRMLWYTF. CDR3 bases: TGCGCCAGCAGGAACTCCCGTATGTTATGGTACACCTTC.

V usage is TRBV7-8 and J usage is TRBJ2-7; D is unresolved. Trimming removed 3 bases at V and 7 bases at J, with 10 bases between. Per the germline V gene, CDR1 is SGHVS and CDR2 is FQNEAQ. This CDR3 has 12 residues. CDR3 amino acids: CASSLERGEQYF. CDR3 in DNA: TGTGCCAGCAGCTTGGAGCGTGGGGAGCAGTACTTC. Full variable domain (rest looked up from reference TRBV7-8 and TRBJ2-7): GAGVSQSPRYKVAKRGQDVALRCDPISGHVSLFWYQQALGQGPEFLTYFQNEAQLDKSGLPSDRFFAERPEGSVSTLKIQRTQQEDSAVYLCASSLERGEQYFGPGTRLTVT.

This clone was recorded only once. The chain carries TRBV6-5 and TRBJ2-5, with 8 bases aligning to TRBD2. From germline, CDR1 is MNHEY and CDR2 SVGAGI. The CDR3 covers 16 residues. The J segment lost 5 bases and the V segment lost 4 bases, leaving 12 bases of the junction unmatched. The chain's CDR3 is CASSSWDRGGTETQYF. CDR3 DNA sequence: TGTGCCAGCAGTTCCTGGGACCGGGGGGGCACGGAGACCCAGTACTTC.

The chain employs TRBV2 and TRBJ2-5, with 9 bases matching TRBD2. Germline CDR1 reads SNHLY; CDR2 reads FYNNEI. CDR3 size: 12 residues. The V segment lost 7 bases and the J segment 5 bases; nucleotides outside the gene matches: 2. The CDR3 DNA follows: TGTGCCAGCACTAGCGGGATGGAGACCCAGTACTTC. This sequence encodes CASTSGMETQYF.

The J gene is TRBJ1-1, the V gene TRBV30; 7 nucleotides match TRBD1. CDR3 length: 14 residues. The germline gives CDR1 GTSNPN, CDR2 SVGIG (reference sequence). The V segment lost 2 bases and the J segment 8 bases; nucleotides outside the gene matches: 11. Here the CDR3 reads CAWSSGQSLSEAFF. The CDR3 coding sequence is TGTGCCTGGAGTTCGGGACAGAGTCTATCAGAAGCTTTCTTT.

The chain has TRBV5-6 and TRBJ1-1, with TRBD1 matching 8 bases. Losses at the gene ends were 1 base for V and 3 bases for J; bases not matched to a gene: 5. The CDR3 runs to 15 residues. Per the germline V gene, CDR1 is SGHDT and CDR2 is YYEEEE. The CDR3 DNA is TGTGCCAGCAGCTTGCTCCACAGGGGGTACACTGAAGCTTTCTTT. Its translation is CASSLLHRGYTEAFF.

The chain has TRBV7-2 and TRBJ1-1; unclear D gene. Germline CDR1 reads SGHTA; CDR2 reads FQGNSA. The CDR3 runs 14 residues. V was trimmed by 5 bases and J by 3 bases, leaving 13 bases between them. The CDR3 DNA sequence: TGTGCCAGCAGCCCGGGCCTCAGAGACACTGAAGCTTTCTTT. Its translation is CASSPGLRDTEAFF.

V is TRBV7-3 and J is TRBJ2-2; a weak D match, TRBD1 (6 bases). The germline V and J ends were trimmed by 6 bases and 11 bases, with 19 bases remaining between them. CDR1 and CDR2 (germline): SGHTA, FQGTGA. CDR3 length equals 14 residues. The CDR3 nucleotides are TGTGCCAGCAGTGTAACAGGGAGCCGGGGAGAGCTGTTTTTT. Translated, it gives CASSVTGSRGELFF.

This clone was detected only a few times. The chain links TRBV5-1 to TRBJ1-1, with a weak D call TRBD1 (5 bases). Germline V gene lookup returns CDR1 SGHRS and CDR2 YFSETQ. CDR3 length: 15 amino acids. Trimming took off 6 bases at V and 1 base at J, with 16 bases between the two ends. The CDR3 protein is CASNDGTATNTEAFF. In DNA, the CDR3 is TGCGCCAGCAACGACGGGACGGCTACGAACACTGAAGCTTTCTTT.

Turning to this clone: An end of the junction differs from the germline gene, which may be a read error. The chain is built from TRBV2 and TRBJ1-2; D is possibly TRBD1 (6 bases). The CDR3 length is 14 residues. Germline V gives CDR1 SNHLY, CDR2 FYNNEI. The CDR3 region is CAGSEGGGLRGYTF. CDR3 DNA sequence: TGTGCCGGCAGTGAAGGGGGAGGACTTCGTGGCTACACCTTC.

The genes are TRBV5-1 and TRBJ2-1, with D unresolved. In germline, CDR1 is SGHRS, CDR2 YFSETQ. CDR3 length: 13 amino acids. V shed 7 bases and J shed 2 bases, with 10 bases lying between them. CDR3 sequence: CASQPPPYNEQFF. In DNA, the CDR3 is TGCGCCAGCCAGCCTCCCCCCTACAATGAGCAGTTCTTC.

The J gene is TRBJ1-1, the V gene TRBV30; maybe TRBD1 (5 bases). V dropped 4 bases and J dropped 4 bases, with 10 bases sitting between them. The germline V gene encodes CDR1 GTSNPN and CDR2 SVGIG (reference sequence). This CDR3 has 12 residues. DNA for the CDR3: TGTGCCTGGAACGGCGGGGGCACTGAAGCTTTCTTT. It is translated as CAWNGGGTEAFF.

The rearrangement joins TRBV7-9 to TRBJ1-3, with 8 positions matching TRBD1. Looked up from germline, CDR1 is SEHNR and CDR2 is FQNEAQ (reference sequence). V lost 5 bases to trimming and J lost 6 bases; unmatched junction nucleotides: 12. This CDR3 is built from 16 residues. The CDR3 loop reads CASSTGQGRTENTIYF. In nucleotides, the CDR3 is TGTGCCAGCAGCACTGGACAGGGTAGGACGGAAAACACCATATATTTT.

The chain is built from TRBV18 and TRBJ2-3; TRBD2 agrees at 14 bases. The ends lost 3 bases at V and 2 bases at J; junction bases unmatched: 1. The CDR3 runs 16 residues. Germline-derived CDR1 and CDR2 are KGHSH and LQKENI. CDR3 region: CASSPGLAGDTDTQYF. The CDR3 nucleotides read TGTGCCAGCTCACCGGGACTAGCGGGGGACACAGATACGCAGTATTTT.

The CDR3 protein is CASSLVEGNNEQFF. Written as DNA, the CDR3 is TGTGCCAGCAGCTTAGTCGAGGGAAACAATGAGCAGTTCTTC. The chain links TRBV7-2 to TRBJ2-1; a weak D match, TRBD2 (5 bases). The CDR3 is made up of 14 amino acids. V lost 1 base and J lost 5, with 9 bases in between. CDR1 is SGHTA, CDR2 FQGNSA, per germline.